The 21 T cell receptor beta chains below all came from one sample that was sequenced in a study of vaccination and CD4 T cells after COVID-19. Treatment reported: roughly 11-day PBMC culture with coronavirus spike peptide pools or control peptides (ViraFEST assay). Oncomine TCR Beta short-read sequencing was applied to DNA from cultured CD4+ T cells. Via MiXCR, TCRdb re-called the PCR reads, giving one row per CDR3 protein. The sample holds roughly 15,000 distinct CDR3 sequences, about 77% seen once. Their specific antigens are unknown. The specimen comprised CD4+ T cells from blood, cultured in vitro, sampled after SARS-CoV-2 vaccination. All receptors come from a human donor who received a COVID-19 vaccine.

The chain has TRBV12-5 and TRBJ1-2; D is ambiguous. Germline CDR1 and CDR2: LGHNT and FRNRAP. CDR3 size: 13 residues. Trimming pared 3 bases from V and 4 bases from J, leaving 9 bases between. The CDR3 DNA reads as TGTGCTAGTGGTTTCCCCGGAGCCTATGGCTACACCTTC. This gives the protein CASGFPGAYGYTF.

The rearrangement uses TRBV2 and TRBJ1-6; no clear D. The V end was cut by 3 bases, the J end by 9 bases, with 9 bases between. The CDR3 spans 13 residues. From germline, CDR1 is SNHLY and CDR2 FYNNEI. CDR3 residues: CASSEVRGSPLHF. The DNA for the CDR3 is TGTGCCAGCAGTGAGGTTCGGGGTTCACCCCTCCACTTT.

J is TRBJ1-1 and V is TRBV6-1; 8 bases are shared with TRBD1. The CDR3 contains 14 residues. The V gene's germline CDR1 is MNHNS and CDR2 SASEGT. J lost 0 bases, V lost 7 bases, and 4 bases had no gene match. This CDR3 is CASTGTGVNTEAFF. The CDR3 bases are TGTGCCAGCACGGGGACAGGTGTGAACACTGAAGCTTTCTTT.

The chain is built from TRBV9 and TRBJ2-1, with 14 bases aligning to TRBD2. This CDR3 region has 15 residues. Germline V gives CDR1 SGDLS, CDR2 YYNGEE. V lost 3 bases, J lost 9 bases, and 5 bases stayed unmatched. In DNA form, the CDR3 reads TGTGCCAGCAGCGCAAGACTAGCGGGGGGGCCTGAGCAGTTCTTC. Translation gives CASSARLAGGPEQFF.

This chain links TRBV2 with TRBJ2-7; 8 nucleotides align to TRBD1. Germline loops: CDR1 SNHLY, CDR2 FYNNEI. This CDR3 has 14 amino acids. V gave up 3 bases and J gave up 5 bases; unmatched junction bases: 6. CDR3 nucleotide sequence: TGTGCCAGCAGTGAGGACAGGGAGGATAACGAGCAGTACTTC. Translating gives CASSEDREDNEQYF.

This clonotype was observed a few times. The chain carries TRBV2 and TRBJ2-4; 12 positions agree with TRBD1. V dropped 6 bases and J dropped 1; count of bases not matched to a gene: 13. Germline V CDR1 and CDR2: SNHLY, FYNNEI. The CDR3 contains 19 residues. In DNA form, the CDR3 reads TGTGCCAGCAGCCCTCCTGGGACAGGGGGCAATTCGGCCAAAAACATTCAGTACTTC. This encodes CASSPPGTGGNSAKNIQYF.

This clonotype was observed a single time. This rearrangement joins TRBV28 to TRBJ1-6; tentative D call: TRBD1 (5 bases). Trimming pared 4 bases from V and 7 bases from J, leaving 17 bases between. In germline, CDR1 is MDHEN, CDR2 SYDVKM. CDR3 size: 16 residues. Here the CDR3 reads CASSSGGLLGNSPLHF. The CDR3 bases are TGTGCCAGCAGTTCGGGGGGACTCCTGGGCAATTCACCCCTCCACTTT. The variable domain in full, completed from reference TRBV28 and TRBJ1-6, reads DVKVTQSSRYLVKRTGEKVFLECVQDMDHENMFWYRQDPGLGLRLIYFSYDVKMKEKGDIPEGYSVSREKKERFSLILESASTNQTSMYLCASSSGGLLGNSPLHFGNGTRLTVT.

Only one count was recorded for this clonotype. The gene calls are TRBV15 and TRBJ1-3; no definite D call. Germline CDR1 reads LNHNV; CDR2 reads YYDKDF (reference sequence). This CDR3 contains 14 residues. With 1 base removed from V and 0 bases from J, the gap between germline ends came to 4 bases. Written as DNA, the CDR3 is TGTGCCACCAGCAGAGCGCTCTCTGGAAACACCATATATTTT. Translated, it gives CATSRALSGNTIYF.

The V gene is TRBV20-1, the J gene TRBJ2-3, with 12 nucleotides matching TRBD2. Germline V CDR1 and CDR2: DFQATT, SNEGSKA (reference sequence). The CDR3 length is 19 residues. With 3 bases clipped from V and 1 base from J, the junction kept 14 bases outside the gene matches. In DNA, the CDR3 is TGCAGTGCTAGTTCCTCTCTAGCGGGGGGGCCGGATGGCACAGATACGCAGTATTTT. This sequence encodes CSASSSLAGGPDGTDTQYF.

The chain recombines TRBV6-1 with TRBJ1-5; D might be TRBD1 (5 bases). The germline gives CDR1 MNHNS, CDR2 SASEGT. The CDR3 covers 14 residues. V was trimmed by 6 bases and J by 3 bases, leaving 12 bases between them. Here the CDR3 DNA reads TGTGCCAGCAGGGACCCAGGGTACAATCAGCCCCAGCATTTT. Translating it yields CASRDPGYNQPQHF.

The rearrangement joins TRBV6-1 to TRBJ1-1; 7 bases agree with TRBD1. The CDR3 is made up of 14 amino acids. Germline loops: CDR1 MNHNS, CDR2 SASEGT. V trimming: 10 bases; J trimming: 0 bases; junction bases outside the gene matches: 8. CDR3 sequence reads: CAILRDSLNTEAFF. The CDR3 region has the DNA TGTGCCATCCTCCGGGACAGCCTGAACACTGAAGCTTTCTTT.

In nucleotides, the CDR3 is TGCGCCAGCTCCAGAACGGCCAGCGAAGCTTTCTTT. It encodes CASSRTASEAFF. V is TRBV10-2 and J is TRBJ1-1, with no clear D. Trimming took off 8 bases at V and 8 bases at J, with 15 bases between the two ends. CDR1 is WSHSY, CDR2 SAAADI, per germline. The CDR3 contains 12 residues.

The CDR3: CATSRNRQGVNEKLFF. The CDR3 coding sequence is TGTGCCACCAGCAGGAACCGACAGGGGGTCAATGAAAAACTGTTTTTT. V usage is TRBV15 and J usage is TRBJ1-4, with 9 bases lining up with TRBD1. Germline trimming cut 3 bases from V and 5 bases from J; bases unmatched to any gene: 7. The length of the CDR3 is 16 residues. Germline-derived CDR1 and CDR2 are LNHNV and YYDKDF (reference sequence).

The chain employs TRBV11-3 and TRBJ2-1; 7 bases are shared with TRBD1. The V gene end was trimmed by 5 bases and the J gene end by 4 bases; junction bases not matched to a gene: 5. The CDR3 runs 14 residues. From germline, CDR1 is SGHNT and CDR2 YENEEA. The CDR3 protein is CASSRGGSYNEQFF. As DNA, the CDR3 is TGTGCCAGCAGCCGAGGGGGCTCTTACAATGAGCAGTTCTTC.

This clonotype was seen only once. J is TRBJ1-3 and V is TRBV25-1; weak D call: TRBD1 (5 bases). V shed 6 bases and J shed 0 bases, with 18 bases lying between them. This CDR3 comprises 17 residues. Germline V gene data show CDR1 as MGHDK and CDR2 as SYGVNS. In DNA form, the CDR3 reads TGTGCCAGCAGAGGCCTCAGGGAACAAAGCTCTGGAAACACCATATATTTT. Encoded protein: CASRGLREQSSGNTIYF.

DNA of the CDR3: TGTGCCAGCAGCTTAGGATCAGGGGTTGTTGGTTCACCCCTCCACTTT. Its translation: CASSLGSGVVGSPLHF. The chain couples TRBV7-9 to TRBJ1-6; D may be TRBD1 (6 bases). From germline, CDR1 is SEHNR and CDR2 FQNEAQ (reference sequence). Trimming pared 1 base from V and 9 bases from J, leaving 16 bases between. The CDR3 length is 16 residues.

The J gene is TRBJ1-2, the V gene TRBV10-1; 9 positions agree with TRBD1. Germline CDR1 reads WNHNN; CDR2 reads SYGVQD (reference sequence). The CDR3 consists of 13 residues. The ends lost 6 bases at V and 6 bases at J; junction bases unmatched: 5. The chain's CDR3 is CASSPRQGDGYTF. CDR3 nucleotides: TGCGCCAGCAGCCCGCGACAGGGGGATGGCTACACCTTC.

The J gene is TRBJ1-1, the V gene TRBV6-2 or TRBV6-3; D is unclear. CDR3 length equals 14 residues. Germline V gene sequence: CDR1 MNHEY, CDR2 SVGEGT. V was trimmed by 2 bases and J by 3 bases, leaving 10 bases between them. This chain's CDR3 is CASSYRALDTEAFF. As DNA, the CDR3 is TGTGCCAGCAGTTACCGGGCCCTAGACACTGAAGCTTTCTTT.

The V and J genes are TRBV30 and TRBJ1-5; 7 bases align to TRBD1. This CDR3 region has 13 residues. Germline CDR1 GTSNPN, CDR2 SVGIG (reference sequence). J was trimmed by 5 bases and V by 4 bases; bases with no gene match: 5. CDR3 nucleotides: TGTGCCTGGACGGAGGGGGCCTATCAGCCCCAGCATTTT. Protein sequence: CAWTEGAYQPQHF.

This chain joins TRBV2 and TRBJ1-1; the D gene is possibly TRBD1 (5 bases). Germline values: CDR1 SNHLY, CDR2 FYNNEI. Trimming left V 8 bases short and J 4 bases short, with 14 bases between. The CDR3 covers 13 residues. The CDR3 loop is CASVVVGGTEAFF. The CDR3 DNA reads as TGTGCCAGCGTCGTCGTTGGGGGCACTGAAGCTTTCTTT.

This clonotype was detected once. The chain has TRBV18 and TRBJ1-1, with 10 bases fitting TRBD1. J lost 1 base, V lost 3 bases, and 14 bases had no gene match. Germline lookup yields CDR1 KGHSH and CDR2 LQKENI. This CDR3 spans 19 amino acids. CDR3 nucleotide sequence: TGTGCCAGCTCACCGCTCGGTCCCGGGACAGGGGCGAAGAACACTGAAGCTTTCTTT. Its translation is CASSPLGPGTGAKNTEAFF.